This TCR beta chain derives from a study of T cell repertoires in aging, cancer and after chemotherapy. Multiplex touch-down PCR with TRB-A/B primers amplified rearranged V-D-J TRB sequences. Each CDR3 protein gets one entry after TCRdb re-called the multiplex PCR reads with MiXCR. The sample records 8,700 or so distinct CDR3 sequences, less than 25% being singletons. A few counts support this clonotype. Its antigen is still unknown. V was cut by 3 bases and J by 1 base, with 10 bases left in between. The V gene's germline CDR1 is MDHEN and CDR2 SYDVKM. The CDR3 contains 15 residues. Study-wide findings and caveats: Immunological memory after chemotherapy cannot be judged from the repertoire data. Untreated cancer patients had significantly lower blood TCR diversity than age-matched healthy donors. In cancer patients, declining TCR diversity with age involved lost richness and lost evenness.

TCR beta rearrangements were amplified from peripheral blood genomic DNA. The TCR was taken from a human donor in good health. The V call is TRBV28, the J call TRBJ1-5; D might be TRBD1 (6 bases). Sequencing input: blood. The CDR3: CASSFLQGSNQPQHF. The CDR3 DNA reads as TGTGCCAGCAGTTTTCTACAGGGAAGCAATCAGCCCCAGCATTTT.